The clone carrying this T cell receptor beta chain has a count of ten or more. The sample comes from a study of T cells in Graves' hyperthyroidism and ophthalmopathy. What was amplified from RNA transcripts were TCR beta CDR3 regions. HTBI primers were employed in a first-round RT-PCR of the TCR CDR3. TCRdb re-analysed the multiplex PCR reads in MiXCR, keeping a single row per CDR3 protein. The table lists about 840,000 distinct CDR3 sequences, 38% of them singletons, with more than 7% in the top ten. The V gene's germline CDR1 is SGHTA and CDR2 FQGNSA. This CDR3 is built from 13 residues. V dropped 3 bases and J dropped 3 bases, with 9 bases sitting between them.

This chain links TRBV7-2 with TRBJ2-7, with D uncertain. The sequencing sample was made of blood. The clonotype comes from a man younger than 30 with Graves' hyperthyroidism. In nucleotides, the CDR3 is TGTGCCAGCAGCTTCCCCGGGCTCTACGAGCAGTACTTC. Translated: CASSFPGLYEQYF.